This T cell receptor (beta chain) was captured in a study of T cells expressing NK-cell markers. The CDR3 contains 14 residues. Germline CDR1 reads DFQATT; CDR2 reads SNEGSKA (reference sequence). TCRdb re-called the 5' RACE reads and catalogs CDR3 proteins one per entry, DNA excluded. The sample's table shows 350,000 to 450,000 distinct CDR3 sequences. The clonotype was recovered from a man between 18 and 69 years old in good health. Specimen: blood T cells: a sorted CD56 or NKG2C T cell subset, CD4+ or CD8+ T cells, or bulk PBMC T cells (not recorded which). The gene calls are TRBV20-1 and TRBJ1-2. CDR3 region: CSASPSSRNYGYTF.